A selection of T cell receptor beta chains follows, all from one sample in a study of T cells in Graves' hyperthyroidism and ophthalmopathy. From the multiplex PCR reads, TCRdb called clonotypes with MiXCR, one entry per CDR3 protein. The sample has 250,000 to 350,000 distinct CDR3 sequences; roughly 15% are singletons. What was sequenced was blood. These receptor sequences come from a man younger than 40 with Graves' hyperthyroidism. CDR3s include the opening cysteine and the closing phenylalanine or tryptophan. The D gene is left open where the match is weak.

d_call j_call v_call cdr3_aa
- TRBJ1-5 TRBV11-2 CASSSGERYQPQHF
- TRBJ1-1 TRBV29-1 CSVGRGDTEAFF
TRBD1 TRBJ1-1 TRBV6-2/TRBV6-3 CASRPDRDTEAFF
- TRBJ1-1 TRBV7-8 CASNPGVAGNTEAFF
- TRBJ2-1 TRBV7-2 CASSSPLPGLYNEQFF
- TRBJ2-7 TRBV11-2 CASSFNYPYEQYF
TRBD1 TRBJ2-3 TRBV7-3 CASSLTPQGAGPDTQYF
- TRBJ2-7 TRBV13 CASSEGGLNYEQYF
- TRBJ2-7 TRBV20-1 CSARRGLSYEQYF
- TRBJ1-6 TRBV27 CASSLVGGFLHF
TRBD1 TRBJ2-7 TRBV27 CASSFLRTGGYEQYF
TRBD1 TRBJ2-1 TRBV2 CATPGQAYNEQFF
- TRBJ1-2 TRBV29-1 CSVEEIRDLYGYTF
TRBD2 TRBJ2-7 TRBV27 CASSPGLAGVAEQYF
- TRBJ2-7 TRBV4-1 CASSQEKTGTVYEQYF
- TRBJ2-3 TRBV7-2 CASSLGTSYGGADTQYF
TRBD1 TRBJ2-7 TRBV6-1 CASSGNRGYEQYF
TRBD1 TRBJ1-5 TRBV6-1 CASSHTGEVGQPQHF
- TRBJ2-1 TRBV20-1 CSAAEDRLARGFF
TRBD1 TRBJ2-1 TRBV19 CASSQRDRGSYEQFF
TRBD1 TRBJ1-1 TRBV20-1 CSARVGQGVTEAFF
TRBD2 TRBJ2-3 TRBV7-2 CASSITPGLAGLRGGTDTQYF
- TRBJ2-3 TRBV12-3/TRBV12-4 CASRLRRDTDTQYF
- TRBJ2-7 TRBV9 CASSVLAGAVHEQYF